This is a list of T cell receptor beta chains from one sample in a study of blood T cell repertoires in COVID-19. Generated by immunoSEQ multiplex PCR, the TCRdb table keeps only in-frame clones and is missing some. The data contain about 220,000 clones, around 83% of them seen just once; the ten biggest clones take up more than 8%. The sequencing sample was made of peripheral blood. Receptors originate from a woman aged 45-60 years with acute or convalescent COVID-19. Each CDR3 is given with its conserved first and last residue. Fields, in order: clone size, V gene, J gene, D gene, CDR3 DNA, CDR3 protein. The D gene is left open where the match is weak. For some rows the clone size is stated as once, few or many, or as a class when expanded; others skip it.

size: NA; V: TRBV5-1; J: TRBJ2-3; D: TRBD2; DNA: TGCGCCAGCAGCACTGGACTAGCGGGTAGCACAGATACGCAGTATTTT; CDR3: CASSTGLAGSTDTQYF
size: NA; V: TRBV9; J: TRBJ1-2; D: TRBD1; DNA: TGTGCCAGCAGCGAAATAGGGGGCAACTATGGCTACACCTTC; CDR3: CASSEIGGNYGYTF
size: few; V: TRBV29-1; J: TRBJ2-7; D: TRBD2; DNA: TGCAGCGTTGAGCCCCACGGACTAGCGGGAGACGAGCAGTACTTC; CDR3: CSVEPHGLAGDEQYF
size: NA; V: TRBV19; J: TRBJ2-5; D: TRBD2; DNA: TGTGCCAGTAGAGTACTAGCGGGAGACGGGGAGACCCAGTACTTC; CDR3: CASRVLAGDGETQYF
size: NA; V: TRBV24-1; J: TRBJ1-4; D: TRBD1; DNA: TGTGCCACCAGTGATTGGACAGGGGAAAAACTGTTTTTT; CDR3: CATSDWTGEKLFF
size: few; V: TRBV6-6; J: TRBJ1-1; D: NA; DNA: TGTGCCAGCAGTGACCTTCTGGGGGCGGACACTGAAGCTTTCTTT; CDR3: CASSDLLGADTEAFF
size: NA; V: TRBV9; J: TRBJ1-1; D: NA; DNA: TGTGCCAGCAGCGTATTACAGACGAACACTGAAGCTTTCTTT; CDR3: CASSVLQTNTEAFF
size: NA; V: TRBV28; J: TRBJ2-1; D: TRBD2; DNA: TGTGCCAGCAGCTCAATAACACTAGCGGGAGTCGCAAATGAGCAGTTCTTC; CDR3: CASSSITLAGVANEQFF
size: once; V: TRBV5-1; J: TRBJ1-3; D: TRBD1; DNA: TGCGCCAGCAGCTCCTCTGGACAGGAGGGAAACACCATATATTTT; CDR3: CASSSSGQEGNTIYF
size: NA; V: TRBV12-5; J: TRBJ1-1; D: NA; DNA: TGTGCTAGTGGTTTATTTGGAGTACGAAAAGCTTTCTTT; CDR3: CASGLFGVRKAFF
size: NA; V: TRBV5-1; J: TRBJ2-5; D: TRBD1; DNA: TGCGCCAGCAGCTTGGAGGGCAGGGGGCAACAAGAGACCCAGTACTTC; CDR3: CASSLEGRGQQETQYF
size: NA; V: TRBV21-1; J: TRBJ2-7; D: NA; DNA: TGTGCCAGCAGCACACAGGTGACCTACGAGCAGTACTTC; CDR3: CASSTQVTYEQYF
size: NA; V: TRBV3-1/TRBV3-2; J: TRBJ1-4; D: NA; DNA: TGTGCCAGCAGCCAAGATAGCGTCCAACTGTTGTTTTTT; CDR3: CASSQDSVQLLFF